These 8 T cell receptor beta chains originate from one sample sequenced in a study of blood T cell repertoires in COVID-19. Repertoires were generated with immunoSEQ multiplex PCR, while TCRdb's copy carries only in-frame clones and drops some. The sample records 150,000 to 200,000 clones, 70% to 90% being singletons. Sequencing input: peripheral blood. The receptors originated from a woman in her forties or fifties with COVID-19, enrolled during active disease.

The chain couples TRBV6-6 to TRBJ2-7; the D gene is possibly TRBD2 (5 bases). With 4 bases removed from V and 3 bases from J, the gap between germline ends came to 13 bases. There are 14 residues in the CDR3. Germline V gene sequence: CDR1 MNHNY, CDR2 SVGAGI (reference sequence). DNA of the CDR3: TGTGCCAGCAGTTCCCCCGTCGGAGGCTACGAGCAGTACTTC. It is translated as CASSSPVGGYEQYF.

The chain combines TRBV5-1 with TRBJ2-7; the match to TRBD2 covers 7 bases. CDR1 is SGHRS, CDR2 YFSETQ, per germline. The CDR3 has 15 amino acids. V gave up 0 bases and J gave up 3 bases; unmatched junction bases: 6. The CDR3 loop reads CASSLASGSIYEQYF. CDR3 nucleotide sequence: TGCGCCAGCAGCTTGGCTAGCGGATCGATCTACGAGCAGTACTTC. Combining the CDR3 with reference TRBV5-1 and TRBJ2-7 gives the whole variable domain KAGVTQTPRYLIKTRGQQVTLSCSPISGHRSVSWYQQTPGQGLQFLFEYFSETQRNKGNFPGRFSGRQFSNSRSEMNVSTLELGDSALYLCASSLASGSIYEQYFGPGTRLTVT.

With respect to this clone: This CDR3 is also generated by other DNA sequences in the sample. This CDR3 is CASSPGTGEETQYF. CDR3 DNA: TGTGCCAGCAGTCCTGGGACAGGGGAAGAGACCCAGTACTTC. V gene TRBV6-5 combines with J gene TRBJ2-5; 10 nucleotides agree with TRBD1. With 5 bases clipped from V and 3 bases from J, the junction kept 3 bases outside the gene matches. The CDR3 spans 14 residues. In germline, CDR1 is MNHEY, CDR2 SVGAGI.

V is TRBV27 and J is TRBJ1-5; 9 bases match TRBD1. The V gene's germline CDR1 is MNHEY and CDR2 SMNVEV (reference sequence). The CDR3 extends over 16 amino acids. V was clipped by 4 bases and J by 3 bases; unmatched bases: 7. The CDR3 here is CASSSLGQGFNQPQHF. The CDR3 DNA reads TGTGCCAGCAGTTCCCTGGGACAGGGTTTCAATCAGCCCCAGCATTTT.

The chain is built from TRBV2 and TRBJ2-5; 15 bases agree with TRBD2. The CDR3 extends over 16 amino acids. Per germline, CDR1 SNHLY and CDR2 FYNNEI. The ends lost 2 bases at V and 5 bases at J; junction bases unmatched: 3. The CDR3 region has the DNA TGTGCCAGCAGTGAAAGGACTAGCGGGGGGGCGGAGACCCAGTACTTC. Its protein is CASSERTSGGAETQYF.

This chain links TRBV5-4 with TRBJ1-1; 8 bases fit TRBD1. The J segment lost 3 bases and the V segment lost 5 bases, leaving 6 bases of the junction unmatched. Germline assignment: CDR1 SGHNT and CDR2 YYREEE (reference sequence). This CDR3 comprises 14 residues. CDR3 sequence reads: CASRDRGLHTEAFF. The DNA for the CDR3 is TGTGCCAGCAGAGACAGGGGCTTACACACTGAAGCTTTCTTT.

The chain combines TRBV19 with TRBJ1-5; no reliable D call. The CDR3 is made up of 13 amino acids. Trimming removed 10 bases from V and 0 bases from J, with 10 bases in between. Germline V CDR1 and CDR2: LNHDA, SQIVND (reference sequence). CDR3 nucleotide sequence: TGTGCCACCAGCACAGCTAGCAATCAGCCCCAGCATTTT. This encodes CATSTASNQPQHF.

CDR3 loop: CASTVYYEQYF. CDR3 in DNA: TGTGCCAGCACCGTTTACTACGAGCAGTACTTC. The chain employs TRBV2 and TRBJ2-7; no firm D call. CDR1 is SNHLY, CDR2 FYNNEI, per germline. Deletions cut 7 bases from V and 3 bases from J, with 7 bases between. The CDR3 contains 11 residues.